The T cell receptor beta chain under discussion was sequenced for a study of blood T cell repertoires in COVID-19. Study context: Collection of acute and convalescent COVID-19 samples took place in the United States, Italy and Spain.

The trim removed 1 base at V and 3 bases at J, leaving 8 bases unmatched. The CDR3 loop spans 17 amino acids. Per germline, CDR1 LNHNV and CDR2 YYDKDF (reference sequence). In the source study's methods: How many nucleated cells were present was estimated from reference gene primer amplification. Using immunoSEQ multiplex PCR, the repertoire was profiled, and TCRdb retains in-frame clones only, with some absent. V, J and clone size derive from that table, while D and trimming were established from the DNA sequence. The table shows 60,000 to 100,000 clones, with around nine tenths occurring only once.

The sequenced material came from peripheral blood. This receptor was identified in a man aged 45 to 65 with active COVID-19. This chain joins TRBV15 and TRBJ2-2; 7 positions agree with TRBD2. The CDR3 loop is CATSRVPGGGDTGELFF. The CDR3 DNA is TGTGCCACCAGCAGAGTTCCAGGTGGGGGGGACACCGGGGAGCTGTTTTTT. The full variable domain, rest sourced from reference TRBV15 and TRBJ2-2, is DAMVIQNPRYQVTQFGKPVTLSCSQTLNHNVMYWYQQKSSQAPKLLFHYYDKDFNNEADTPDNFQSRRPNTSFCFLDIRSPGLGDTAMYLCATSRVPGGGDTGELFFGEGSRLTVL.